Listed here are 7 T cell receptor beta chains from one sample, sequenced in a study of cytomegalovirus exposure and HLA in healthy donors. Profiling relied on immunoSEQ multiplex PCR, and the TCRdb table lists in-frame clones only, not all of them. Of more than 200,000 clones listed, roughly 87% were seen once; the top ten hold more than 10%. The sample was PBMCs. The receptors stem from a man aged 18 to 35 in good health and CMV-seropositive.

The CDR3 spells CASSVAGTSGNEQFF. In DNA form, the CDR3 reads TGTGCCAGCAGTGTCGCCGGGACTAGCGGGAATGAGCAGTTCTTC. This chain joins TRBV25-1 and TRBJ2-1, with TRBD2 matching 12 bases. V shed 4 bases and J 7 bases; nucleotides not matched to a gene: 5. The CDR3 runs to 15 residues. Germline V gene sequence: CDR1 MGHDK, CDR2 SYGVNS.

Comments on this clone: Within the sample, other DNA sequences also encode this same CDR3. CDR3 protein: CAWSSDSNQPQHF. The CDR3 bases are TGTGCCTGGAGTTCGGATAGCAATCAGCCCCAGCATTTT. V usage is TRBV30 and J usage is TRBJ1-5; no reliable D call. Trimming removed 2 bases from V and 0 bases from J, with 5 bases in between. CDR1 is GTSNPN and CDR2 is SVGIG in the germline V gene (reference sequence). This CDR3 spans 13 amino acids.

V gene TRBV11-2 combines with J gene TRBJ1-1; D is undetermined. V gave up 1 base and J gave up 1 base, with 7 bases separating them. Germline values: CDR1 SGHAT, CDR2 FQNNGV. This CDR3 region has 14 residues. This chain's CDR3 is CASSLGGSNTEAFF. In nucleotides, the CDR3 is TGTGCCAGCAGCTTAGGAGGGTCGAACACTGAAGCTTTCTTT.

The rearrangement joins TRBV6-1 to TRBJ2-1; 10 bases are shared with TRBD2. J gave up 7 bases and V 1 base, and 10 bases lay outside the gene matches. This CDR3 spans 17 amino acids. The germline V gene encodes CDR1 MNHNS and CDR2 SASEGT. CDR3: CASSEEVWASGGNEQFF. CDR3 DNA sequence: TGTGCCAGCAGTGAAGAGGTCTGGGCTAGCGGGGGAAATGAGCAGTTCTTC.

Only one count was recorded for this clone. The genes are TRBV27 and TRBJ2-7; 7 bases fit TRBD1. Trimming removed 4 bases from V and 4 bases from J; junction bases left unmatched: 7. The CDR3 totals 14 residues. Per the germline V gene, CDR1 is MNHEY and CDR2 is SMNVEV (reference sequence). The CDR3 loop is CASSSTLQGYEQYF. The CDR3 coding sequence is TGTGCCAGCAGTTCGACCCTACAGGGGTACGAGCAGTACTTC.

This clone was seen more than once but under ten times. V gene TRBV6-1 combines with J gene TRBJ1-5; TRBD1 is a possible D gene (5 bases). Germline-derived CDR1 and CDR2 are MNHNS and SASEGT. This CDR3 has 15 residues. V dropped 6 bases and J dropped 0 bases, with 12 bases sitting between them. The CDR3 DNA reads as TGTGCCAGCAGGTCCGTGACAGATAGCAATCAGCCCCAGCATTTT. Its translation is CASRSVTDSNQPQHF.

This chain uses TRBV6-5 with TRBJ1-3; the D is unclear. Germline assignment: CDR1 MNHEY and CDR2 SVGAGI. Trimming removed 6 bases at V and 5 bases at J, with 11 bases between. This CDR3 spans 13 amino acids. The DNA for the CDR3 is TGTGCCAGCAGCTTCAATGGCCGAAACACCATATATTTT. Translated: CASSFNGRNTIYF.